This is a list of T cell receptor beta chains from one sample in a study of prognosis after radiotherapy for stage I lung cancer. TCRdb reprocessed the multiplex PCR reads via MiXCR and lists one record per CDR3 protein. Among around 17,000 distinct CDR3 sequences listed, over 15% were seen once. Here the sequenced sample was PBMCs, taken before or after stereotactic body radiation therapy (not recorded which). These receptors originate from a donor aged 50 or older with non-small cell lung cancer. CDR3s include the opening cysteine and the closing phenylalanine or tryptophan. Fields, in order: J gene, clone size, V gene, D gene, CDR3 DNA, CDR3 protein. A D gene is named only where the DNA matches it firmly. Some rows have no size entry. The others give once, few or many, or a class for an expanded clone.

j_call: TRBJ1-4; clone_size: -; v_call: TRBV25-1; d_call: -; cdr3_nt: TGTGCCAGCAGCCTCGGCTGGGAAAAACTGTTTTTT; cdr3_aa: CASSLGWEKLFF
j_call: TRBJ2-6; clone_size: -; v_call: TRBV4-1; d_call: -; cdr3_nt: TGCGCCAGCAGCCAAGGGAAAGTGGCAGGGGCCAACGTCCTGACTTTC; cdr3_aa: CASSQGKVAGANVLTF
j_call: TRBJ2-5; clone_size: many; v_call: TRBV28; d_call: -; cdr3_nt: TGTGCCAGCAGTGTCTCGGAGGATCAAGAGACCCAGTACTTC; cdr3_aa: CASSVSEDQETQYF
j_call: TRBJ2-3; clone_size: many; v_call: TRBV24-1; d_call: -; cdr3_nt: TGTGCCACCAGTGACCGTATGGATCAGCGCACAGATACGCAGTATTTT; cdr3_aa: CATSDRMDQRTDTQYF
j_call: TRBJ2-3; clone_size: many; v_call: TRBV6-1; d_call: -; cdr3_nt: TGTGCCAGCAGCCAGGACACCCCTCCAGATACGCAGTATTTT; cdr3_aa: CASSQDTPPDTQYF
j_call: TRBJ2-3; clone_size: many; v_call: TRBV6-1; d_call: -; cdr3_nt: TGTGCCAGCTTAGGAGGACAGACCATAATAACTAGCACAGATACGCAGTATTTT; cdr3_aa: CASLGGQTIITSTDTQYF
j_call: TRBJ2-7; clone_size: -; v_call: TRBV12-3/TRBV12-4; d_call: -; cdr3_nt: TGTGCCAGCAGTTTAGGCAGGCAGTACGAGCAGTACTTC; cdr3_aa: CASSLGRQYEQYF
j_call: TRBJ2-1; clone_size: once; v_call: TRBV6-1; d_call: TRBD2; cdr3_nt: TGTGCCAGCAGTGGGGGACTAGCGGGGTGGAACAATGAGCAGTTCTTC; cdr3_aa: CASSGGLAGWNNEQFF
j_call: TRBJ2-3; clone_size: many; v_call: TRBV3-1; d_call: -; cdr3_nt: TGTGCCAGCTGCCAAGGGGCTAGCTCCGCAGATACGCAGTATTTT; cdr3_aa: CASCQGASSADTQYF
j_call: TRBJ2-3; clone_size: many; v_call: TRBV27; d_call: TRBD1; cdr3_nt: TGTGCCAGCAGGGACAGGGTGGGCACAGATACGCAGTATTTT; cdr3_aa: CASRDRVGTDTQYF
j_call: TRBJ2-7; clone_size: many; v_call: TRBV6-1; d_call: -; cdr3_nt: TGTGCCAGCAGTGGGGAGCGGTTTTCCTACTACGAGCAGTACTTC; cdr3_aa: CASSGERFSYYEQYF
j_call: TRBJ2-3; clone_size: many; v_call: TRBV5-4; d_call: TRBD1; cdr3_nt: TGTGCCAGCAACCCGACAGGGATGCACACAGATACGCAGTATTTT; cdr3_aa: CASNPTGMHTDTQYF
j_call: TRBJ2-7; clone_size: many; v_call: TRBV28; d_call: -; cdr3_nt: TGTGCCAGCAGCCCCCTCAGGGCGGGACATCTCGAGCAGTACTTC; cdr3_aa: CASSPLRAGHLEQYF
j_call: TRBJ2-3; clone_size: many; v_call: TRBV5-5; d_call: TRBD1; cdr3_nt: TGTGCCAGCAGCTTAGTCGGTCAGGGGGCCTCAGATACGCAGTATTTT; cdr3_aa: CASSLVGQGASDTQYF
j_call: TRBJ2-1; clone_size: medium-sized; v_call: TRBV27; d_call: -; cdr3_nt: TGTGCCAGCAGTCGAAACAGGGACTCCTACAATGAGCAGTTCTTC; cdr3_aa: CASSRNRDSYNEQFF
j_call: TRBJ2-7; clone_size: many; v_call: TRBV13; d_call: -; cdr3_nt: TGTGCCAGCAGCTTAGGCGGGACCAAACTACCTTACGAGCAGTACTTC; cdr3_aa: CASSLGGTKLPYEQYF
j_call: TRBJ2-1; clone_size: many; v_call: TRBV24-1; d_call: TRBD1; cdr3_nt: TGTGCCACCAGTGATGGGGACAGCTACAATGAGCAGTTCTTC; cdr3_aa: CATSDGDSYNEQFF
j_call: TRBJ2-2; clone_size: many; v_call: TRBV4-1; d_call: TRBD2; cdr3_nt: TGCGCCAGCAGCCCCCTCGGGACTAGCGGGGGCACCGGGGAGCTGTTTTTT; cdr3_aa: CASSPLGTSGGTGELFF
j_call: TRBJ2-7; clone_size: many; v_call: TRBV12-3/TRBV12-4; d_call: -; cdr3_nt: TGTGCCAGCAGTCCGGGACTGTCCTACGAGCAGTACTTC; cdr3_aa: CASSPGLSYEQYF
j_call: TRBJ2-3; clone_size: once; v_call: TRBV7-2; d_call: TRBD2; cdr3_nt: TGTGCCAGCAGCCTGAAGCGGGGAGGCGTAACAGATACGCAGTATTTT; cdr3_aa: CASSLKRGGVTDTQYF
j_call: TRBJ2-3; clone_size: -; v_call: TRBV7-3; d_call: -; cdr3_nt: TGTGCCAGCAGCGTCGTTCGATTCCCTAGCACAGATACGCAGTATTTT; cdr3_aa: CASSVVRFPSTDTQYF
j_call: TRBJ2-1; clone_size: many; v_call: TRBV20-1; d_call: -; cdr3_nt: TGCAGTGCTAGAGTAGGCAGGGGGGACTACAATGAGCAGTTCTTC; cdr3_aa: CSARVGRGDYNEQFF
j_call: TRBJ2-1; clone_size: medium-sized; v_call: TRBV2; d_call: -; cdr3_nt: TGTGCCAGCAGTACTGAGGATGAGCAGTTCTTC; cdr3_aa: CASSTEDEQFF
j_call: TRBJ1-6; clone_size: many; v_call: TRBV5-1; d_call: TRBD1; cdr3_nt: TGCGCCAGCAGTGTGGACAGGGAGTGGGGGCCCCTCCACTTT; cdr3_aa: CASSVDREWGPLHF
j_call: TRBJ2-1; clone_size: -; v_call: TRBV12-3/TRBV12-4; d_call: TRBD1; cdr3_nt: TGTGCCAGCAGTTTAAGGGGGACAGGGAAGGGCAATGAGCAGTTCTTC; cdr3_aa: CASSLRGTGKGNEQFF
j_call: TRBJ2-1; clone_size: many; v_call: TRBV7-3; d_call: TRBD2; cdr3_nt: TGTGCCAGCAGCTTAATGGTAGCGGGACGGAATGAGCAGTTCTTC; cdr3_aa: CASSLMVAGRNEQFF
j_call: TRBJ2-2; clone_size: many; v_call: TRBV20-1; d_call: TRBD1; cdr3_nt: TGCAGTGCTAAAAGGACAGGGGGCACGGTCGGGGAGCTGTTTTTT; cdr3_aa: CSAKRTGGTVGELFF
j_call: TRBJ1-2; clone_size: many; v_call: TRBV19; d_call: TRBD1; cdr3_nt: TGTGCCAGTAGTCCGACCGGGACAGCAGGCTACACCTTC; cdr3_aa: CASSPTGTAGYTF
j_call: TRBJ1-1; clone_size: many; v_call: TRBV4-2; d_call: TRBD1; cdr3_nt: TGTGCCAGCAGCCAAGATATTGTAGGGGGCAACACTGAAGCTTTCTTT; cdr3_aa: CASSQDIVGGNTEAFF
j_call: TRBJ2-1; clone_size: -; v_call: TRBV27; d_call: TRBD2; cdr3_nt: TGTGCCAGCAGTGAGTCGGGGCTTTCTAGCGGGAGGGACAATGAGCAGTTCTTC; cdr3_aa: CASSESGLSSGRDNEQFF
j_call: TRBJ2-7; clone_size: many; v_call: TRBV6-1; d_call: TRBD1; cdr3_nt: TGTGCCAGCAGGGACAGGGATTATAGCGAGCAGTACTTC; cdr3_aa: CASRDRDYSEQYF
j_call: TRBJ1-4; clone_size: many; v_call: TRBV4-1; d_call: -; cdr3_nt: TGCGCCAGCGGCCAAGATATCGTAGGCGAAGAAAAACTGTTTTTT; cdr3_aa: CASGQDIVGEEKLFF
j_call: TRBJ2-6; clone_size: medium-sized; v_call: TRBV19; d_call: TRBD1; cdr3_nt: TGTGCCAGTCAAGACAGGGCTGGGGCCAACGTCCTGACTTTC; cdr3_aa: CASQDRAGANVLTF
j_call: TRBJ2-3; clone_size: many; v_call: TRBV4-2; d_call: -; cdr3_nt: TGTGCCAGCAGCCAAGTATTTGAGAGCACAGATACGCAGTATTTT; cdr3_aa: CASSQVFESTDTQYF
j_call: TRBJ1-2; clone_size: many; v_call: TRBV19; d_call: TRBD1; cdr3_nt: TGTGCCAGTAGGTCAACAGGGGAGCGTGGCTACACCTTC; cdr3_aa: CASRSTGERGYTF
j_call: TRBJ1-5; clone_size: many; v_call: TRBV28; d_call: TRBD1; cdr3_nt: TGTGCCAGCAGTCGCGGGACAGGGGGCAGGGTCAATCAGCCCCAGCATTTT; cdr3_aa: CASSRGTGGRVNQPQHF
j_call: TRBJ1-2; clone_size: many; v_call: TRBV25-1; d_call: TRBD1; cdr3_nt: TGTGCCAGCAGTGACAGAGACAGGGGCTATGGCTACACCTTC; cdr3_aa: CASSDRDRGYGYTF
j_call: TRBJ1-3; clone_size: many; v_call: TRBV14; d_call: -; cdr3_nt: TGTGCCAGCAGCCAAGATACACACGGGGGAAGTGCCATATATTTT; cdr3_aa: CASSQDTHGGSAIYF
j_call: TRBJ1-3; clone_size: medium-sized; v_call: TRBV19; d_call: TRBD1; cdr3_nt: TGTGCCAGTAGTGAACAGGGGAACCCTGGAAACACCATATATTTT; cdr3_aa: CASSEQGNPGNTIYF
j_call: TRBJ2-1; clone_size: many; v_call: TRBV12-3/TRBV12-4; d_call: TRBD1; cdr3_nt: TGTGCCAGCAGTTTCCGGTTTACAGGGGCACAAGGGGAGCAGTTCTTC; cdr3_aa: CASSFRFTGAQGEQFF
j_call: TRBJ2-5; clone_size: many; v_call: TRBV7-3; d_call: TRBD1; cdr3_nt: TGTGCCAGCAGCTCGACGGGACAGGGCCGAGAGACCCAGTACTTC; cdr3_aa: CASSSTGQGRETQYF
j_call: TRBJ1-3; clone_size: many; v_call: TRBV12-3/TRBV12-4; d_call: TRBD1; cdr3_nt: TGTGCCAGCAGACGGGACAGACTCTCTGGAAACACCATATATTTT; cdr3_aa: CASRRDRLSGNTIYF
j_call: TRBJ2-2; clone_size: many; v_call: TRBV7-3; d_call: -; cdr3_nt: TGTGCCAGCAGCACTTACACCGGGGAGCTGTTTTTT; cdr3_aa: CASSTYTGELFF
j_call: TRBJ2-3; clone_size: -; v_call: TRBV2; d_call: -; cdr3_nt: TGTGCCAGCAGTGAAGGGCTCGGCACAGATACGCAGTATTTT; cdr3_aa: CASSEGLGTDTQYF
j_call: TRBJ2-3; clone_size: -; v_call: TRBV5-1; d_call: TRBD2; cdr3_nt: TGCGCCAGCAGCTGGACTAGCGGGGGGCTTAGCACAGATACGCAGTATTTT; cdr3_aa: CASSWTSGGLSTDTQYF
j_call: TRBJ2-7; clone_size: many; v_call: TRBV9; d_call: TRBD2; cdr3_nt: TGTGCCAGCAGCGTAACTGATACACTAGCGGGCACCTACGAGCAGTACTTC; cdr3_aa: CASSVTDTLAGTYEQYF
j_call: TRBJ1-5; clone_size: many; v_call: TRBV4-2; d_call: -; cdr3_nt: TGTGCCAGCAGCCCGAAAAGTAGCAATCAGCCCCAGCATTTT; cdr3_aa: CASSPKSSNQPQHF
j_call: TRBJ2-3; clone_size: many; v_call: TRBV6-2/TRBV6-3; d_call: -; cdr3_nt: TGTGCCAGCAGTTACGTCGGACCTACAGATACGCAGTATTTT; cdr3_aa: CASSYVGPTDTQYF
j_call: TRBJ1-1; clone_size: many; v_call: TRBV7-3; d_call: -; cdr3_nt: TGTGCCAGCAGCTTAAATCGGGGCTATGAAGCTTTCTTT; cdr3_aa: CASSLNRGYEAFF
j_call: TRBJ2-1; clone_size: many; v_call: TRBV2; d_call: -; cdr3_nt: TGTGCCAGTGTTGGGCCTACCACCTACAATGAGCAGTTCTTC; cdr3_aa: CASVGPTTYNEQFF
j_call: TRBJ1-2; clone_size: many; v_call: TRBV19; d_call: -; cdr3_nt: TGTGCCAGTAGTATAGTGGGACCATCGGGTGATGGCTACACCTTC; cdr3_aa: CASSIVGPSGDGYTF